These T cell receptor beta chains were read from a single sample in a study of early T cells in non-severe SARS-CoV-2 infection. TCRdb reprocessed the 5' RACE reads with MiXCR, giving one entry per CDR3 protein. This table has tens of thousands of distinct CDR3 sequences, more than 8.5% appearing once. The sample comprised whole blood. Receptors originate from an adult who was a healthcare worker with PCR-confirmed SARS-CoV-2 infection or an uninfected control (not recorded which). Both conserved end residues are part of each CDR3. Not every row has a clone size; where given, it reads once, few, many or a size class.

V gene	clone size	J gene	CDR3 protein
TRBV7-9	.	TRBJ2-1	CASSRIATPYNEQFF
TRBV7-3	many	TRBJ2-1	CASSPLGGFYNEQFF
TRBV29-1	many	TRBJ1-2	CSVDQGAFYGYTF
TRBV27	many	TRBJ2-1	CASSGQGSNEQFF
TRBV11-2	.	TRBJ1-1	CASSPPRWLAFF
TRBV12-3/TRBV12-4	many	TRBJ2-1	CASSFFSGKGPYNEQFF
TRBV7-7	many	TRBJ2-5	CASNRGQGPQETQYF
TRBV27	.	TRBJ2-7	CASRKDRGGGYEQYF
TRBV7-2	few	TRBJ2-3	CASSLLAGADTQYF
TRBV5-5	many	TRBJ2-5	CASSWDRGETQYF
TRBV12-3/TRBV12-4	many	TRBJ2-3	CASSPGQESGDTQYF
TRBV7-3	many	TRBJ2-3	CASSPGHFPSTDTQYF
TRBV5-1	many	TRBJ2-7	CASSGTSGRREQYF
TRBV5-4	many	TRBJ2-2	CASSSGFGTGELFF
TRBV11-2	many	TRBJ1-5	CASSLNRDPRQPQHF
TRBV12-3/TRBV12-4	many	TRBJ1-5	CASSLRWEGQPQHF
TRBV12-3/TRBV12-4	few	TRBJ2-5	CASRKGPRGLQETQYF
TRBV11-2	.	TRBJ2-2	CASSPGTSGELFF
TRBV5-6	.	TRBJ2-1	CASSITGTSGRAGRGEQFF
TRBV4-3	many	TRBJ1-3	CASSQNSPGLGNTIYF
TRBV7-2	.	TRBJ1-4	CASSWGQGIGEKLFF
TRBV5-5	many	TRBJ1-4	CASSWPGAVNEKLFF
TRBV4-3	.	TRBJ1-2	CASSQEIVRSNYGYTF
TRBV11-3	many	TRBJ2-1	CASSRGRNLPNEQFF
TRBV6-5	many	TRBJ2-1	CASSLTSDPYNEQFF
TRBV18	many	TRBJ1-2	CASSPALWDTSYGYTF
TRBV29-1	.	TRBJ1-1	CSVYKPGDTEAFF
TRBV12-3/TRBV12-4	many	TRBJ2-4	CASSPIAKNIQYF
TRBV9	many	TRBJ2-7	CASSPDGGRAVEQYF
TRBV15	many	TRBJ2-5	CATSPSQAPTDGTQYF
TRBV6-6	many	TRBJ1-2	CASSYSIPLGGYTF
TRBV6-2/TRBV6-3	.	TRBJ2-5	CASSYGETQYF
TRBV7-8	.	TRBJ1-5	CASSQPGRSPPLPQHF
TRBV5-1	.	TRBJ2-2	CASSRGQGNTGELFF
TRBV29-1	few	TRBJ2-5	CSVERTGETQYF
TRBV5-1	many	TRBJ1-2	CASSLDLYYGYTF
TRBV5-8	.	TRBJ2-1	CASSTMDEQFF
TRBV18	many	TRBJ1-1	CASSQAPIGEAFF
TRBV19	.	TRBJ2-7	CASSISAGEGYEQYF
TRBV5-1	.	TRBJ1-1	CASSLIPGGANTEAFF
TRBV6-2/TRBV6-3	many	TRBJ2-2	CASSPAYGRASGELFF
TRBV25-1	many	TRBJ1-2	CASSEDYGYTF
TRBV6-5	many	TRBJ2-2	CASRTIAGRDTGELFF
TRBV7-8	many	TRBJ2-2	CASSFRGGTGELFF
TRBV9	.	TRBJ1-2	CASSRDRASYGYTF
TRBV7-2	many	TRBJ2-5	CASSSEGLAGGETQYF
TRBV7-9	.	TRBJ2-5	CASSFIGYGILETQYF
TRBV18	few	TRBJ2-7	CASSPSPLSYEQYF
TRBV19	few	TRBJ2-6	CASRKQGGEFSGANVLTF
TRBV6-2/TRBV6-3	few	TRBJ1-1	CASSSPTWHTEAFF
TRBV2	many	TRBJ1-5	CASSDGQARQPQHF
TRBV5-4	many	TRBJ1-2	CASSLLQLLHYGYTF
TRBV7-9	many	TRBJ2-2	CASSRYSGRGYTGELFF
TRBV7-2	.	TRBJ2-5	CASSRRDRGFETQYF
TRBV10-2	few	TRBJ1-1	CASSGRGNTEAFF
TRBV13	few	TRBJ2-1	CASSLTSGRGTEQFF
TRBV20-1	many	TRBJ2-7	CSAREEERVVSEQYF
TRBV6-1	many	TRBJ2-7	CASRDWTIGEQYF
TRBV7-2	few	TRBJ2-1	CASSLETFNEQFF